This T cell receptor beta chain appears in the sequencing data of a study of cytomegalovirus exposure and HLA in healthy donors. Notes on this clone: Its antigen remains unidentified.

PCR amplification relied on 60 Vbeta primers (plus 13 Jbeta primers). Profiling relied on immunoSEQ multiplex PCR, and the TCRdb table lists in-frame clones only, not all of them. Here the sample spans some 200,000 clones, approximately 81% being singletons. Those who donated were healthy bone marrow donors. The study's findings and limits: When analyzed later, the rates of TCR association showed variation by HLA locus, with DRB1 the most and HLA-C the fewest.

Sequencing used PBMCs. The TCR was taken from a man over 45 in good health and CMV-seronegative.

This CDR3 is CASSVQGLNTEAFF. The CDR3 DNA is TGTGCCAGCAGTGTACAGGGGTTGAACACTGAAGCTTTCTTT. The V call is TRBV6-1, the J call TRBJ1-1; 7 nucleotides line up with TRBD1. Germline V CDR1 and CDR2: MNHNS, SASEGT. Unmatched junction bases numbered 2, after V lost 4 bases and J lost 0 bases. This CDR3 spans 14 amino acids.